This T cell receptor (beta chain) came from a study of T cell changes during pregnancy in multiple sclerosis. The protocol was immunoSEQ multiplex PCR, while the TCRdb copy is restricted to in-frame clones and leaves out a portion. The sample lists just under 65,000 clones; 91% were seen once. Germline lookup yields CDR1 MDHEN and CDR2 SYDVKM. The ends were cut back, 5 bases at V and 6 bases at J, with 17 bases in the middle. The CDR3 spans 15 residues. The sequenced sample was peripheral blood, obtained in the third trimester of pregnancy. The V gene is TRBV28, the J gene TRBJ1-5; TRBD1 might be the D (5 bases). The receptor was isolated from a female donor in good health, enrolled as a control in a pregnancy study. CDR3 nucleotide sequence: TGTGCCAGCAGTCCTCCTCCCGGGGGAGGTCAGCCCCAGCATTTT. It specifies CASSPPPGGGQPQHF.